The next 18 T cell receptor beta chains were all read from a single sample in a study of blood T cell repertoires in COVID-19. The assay was immunoSEQ multiplex PCR, and TCRdb's table has in-frame clones only and misses some. This table holds about 44,000 clones, 80% to 90% found once. Sequencing was performed on peripheral blood. These receptors originate from a woman between 35 and 50 years old with acute or convalescent COVID-19.

This clone has a single count. The gene calls are TRBV9 and TRBJ2-3; maybe TRBD1 (6 bases). Germline-derived CDR1 and CDR2 are SGDLS and YYNGEE. V lost 3 bases to trimming and J lost 8 bases, with 16 bases between them. The length of the CDR3 is 14 residues. CDR3 sequence (DNA): TGTGCCAGCAGCGCCCGAATAGAGGGGGTTACGCAGTATTTT. Translation: CASSARIEGVTQYF.

The chain is built from TRBV6-2 or TRBV6-3 and TRBJ1-5, with D perhaps matching TRBD1 (5 bases). The CDR3 sequence is 15 residues long. Germline CDR1 is MNHEY and CDR2 is SVGEGT. The V gene lost 4 bases and the J gene lost 2 bases, with 12 bases spanning the gap. The CDR3 here is CASSFPTGGNQPQHF. In DNA, the CDR3 is TGTGCCAGCAGTTTCCCCACAGGAGGCAATCAGCCCCAGCATTTT.

The chain employs TRBV5-6 and TRBJ1-3; weak D call: TRBD1 (5 bases). CDR3 length: 15 residues. V lost 4 bases, J lost 2 bases, and 13 bases lay in between. CDR1 and CDR2 from the germline V gene are SGHDT and YYEEEE. The CDR3 loop reads CASSPTGGTGNTIYF. The CDR3 coding sequence is TGTGCCAGCAGCCCGACGGGGGGAACTGGAAACACCATATATTTT.

The rearrangement links TRBV6-1 to TRBJ2-3; possible D gene TRBD1, 5 bases. CDR1 is MNHNS, CDR2 SASEGT, per germline. The CDR3 extends over 13 amino acids. The V end was cut by 4 bases, the J end by 5 bases, with 10 bases between. The CDR3 nucleotides are TGTGCCAGCAGTGCAGCTAGGGGAGATACGCAGTATTTT. Its protein product is CASSAARGDTQYF.

This chain's CDR3 is CASSAKTRDTPWDTEAFF. CDR3 sequence (DNA): TGTGCCAGCAGCGCGAAGACCCGGGACACCCCCTGGGACACTGAAGCTTTCTTT. The V gene is TRBV9, the J gene TRBJ1-1; D perhaps matches TRBD1 (6 bases). There are 18 residues in the CDR3. The germline V gene has CDR1 SGDLS and CDR2 YYNGEE. The V and J ends lost 3 bases and 3 bases respectively, with 24 bases between them.

This chain connects TRBV6-2 or TRBV6-3 to TRBJ2-7; unclear D gene. V dropped 4 bases and J dropped 0 bases, with 13 bases sitting between them. The length of the CDR3 is 15 residues. Germline V CDR1 and CDR2: MNHEY, SVGEGT. CDR3 sequence (DNA): TGTGCCAGCAGTTCCCCTCATAGGAGCTCCTACGAGCAGTACTTC. Its translation is CASSSPHRSSYEQYF.

The chain uses TRBV6-1 and TRBJ1-5, with D unresolved. Germline lookup yields CDR1 MNHNS and CDR2 SASEGT. Between the trimmed V and J ends, which lost 4 bases and 4 bases, there was a span of 11 bases. The CDR3 sequence is 14 residues long. CDR3 nucleotide sequence: TGTGCCAGCAGTGTAGCCCCCTTGAATCAGCCCCAGCATTTT. Its translation is CASSVAPLNQPQHF.

V is TRBV2 and J is TRBJ1-5; no definite D call. From germline, CDR1 is SNHLY and CDR2 FYNNEI. The CDR3 is 15 amino acids. Trimming removed 11 bases from V and 2 bases from J, with 19 bases in between. The CDR3 protein is CARSLGPAGNQPQHF. CDR3 sequence (DNA): TGTGCCCGGAGCCTCGGCCCGGCGGGCAATCAGCCCCAGCATTTT.

This rearrangement joins TRBV13 to TRBJ1-1; TRBD1 matches 8 bases. After removal of 2 bases from V and 3 bases from J, the junction contained 5 bases not matched to a gene. Germline V CDR1 and CDR2: PRHDT, FYEKMQ (reference sequence). The CDR3 totals 15 residues. The CDR3 loop reads CASSLLDRDHTEAFF. The CDR3 DNA reads as TGTGCCAGCAGCTTATTGGACAGGGATCACACTGAAGCTTTCTTT.

The CDR3 region has the DNA TGTGCCAGCAGTTTAGACAGGGGGCTCCGCCCTGAAGCTTTCTTT. Protein: CASSLDRGLRPEAFF. The chain uses TRBV28 and TRBJ1-1; 10 nucleotides align to TRBD1. Germline values: CDR1 MDHEN, CDR2 SYDVKM. J lost 6 bases, V lost 2 bases, and 6 bases had no gene match. The CDR3 covers 15 residues. Using reference TRBV28 and TRBJ1-1 for the parts outside the CDR3, the full variable domain is DVKVTQSSRYLVKRTGEKVFLECVQDMDHENMFWYRQDPGLGLRLIYFSYDVKMKEKGDIPEGYSVSREKKERFSLILESASTNQTSMYLCASSLDRGLRPEAFFGQGTRLTVV.

This rearrangement joins TRBV18 to TRBJ2-5; perhaps TRBD1 as D (5 bases). V was trimmed by 3 bases and J by 5 bases, leaving 28 bases between them. Germline lookup yields CDR1 KGHSH and CDR2 LQKENI. This CDR3 has 19 residues. CDR3 nucleotide sequence: TGTGCCAGCTCACCTCCCCCCTACAGTCCATACCTGAAGGGGGAGACCCAGTACTTC. Translating gives CASSPPPYSPYLKGETQYF.

This clone was recorded only once. J is TRBJ2-7 and V is TRBV2; perhaps TRBD2 as D (7 bases). The germline V gene has CDR1 SNHLY and CDR2 FYNNEI. CDR3 length equals 15 residues. The germline V and J ends were trimmed by 0 bases and 10 bases, with 19 bases remaining between them. The CDR3 loop is CASSEAGGRGGTQYF. CDR3 bases: TGTGCCAGCAGTGAAGCTGGGGGGCGCGGGGGTACACAGTACTTC.

The chain recombines TRBV24-1 with TRBJ2-5, with 9 bases that match TRBD2. CDR1 is KGHDR, CDR2 SFDVKD, per germline. With 9 bases clipped from V and 2 bases from J, the junction kept 6 bases outside the gene matches. This CDR3 comprises 14 residues. The CDR3 DNA follows: TGTGCCACCGGAGGCGGGGGGGTTCAAGAGACCCAGTACTTC. Its translation is CATGGGGVQETQYF.

CDR3 protein: CASSLSSARGEQYF. In DNA form, the CDR3 reads TGTGCCAGCAGTTTATCATCCGCTAGGGGCGAGCAGTACTTC. This chain links TRBV28 with TRBJ2-7; perhaps TRBD1 as D (5 bases). This CDR3 is 14 amino acids long. The V end was cut by 1 base, the J end by 6 bases, with 13 bases between. Germline V CDR1 and CDR2: MDHEN, SYDVKM.

The J gene is TRBJ2-7, the V gene TRBV28; D is ambiguous. V was trimmed by 7 bases and J by 0 bases, leaving 13 bases between them. This CDR3 spans 14 amino acids. The germline V gene encodes CDR1 MDHEN and CDR2 SYDVKM. The CDR3 spells CASTALRSSYEQYF. In DNA form, the CDR3 reads TGTGCCAGCACCGCCCTTAGGAGCTCCTACGAGCAGTACTTC.

The genes are TRBV29-1 and TRBJ1-1; no firm D call. Germline V lookup: CDR1 SQVTM, CDR2 ANQGSEA. The CDR3 runs to 10 residues. V was pared by 7 bases and J by 8 bases, with 11 bases between. The DNA of the CDR3 is TGCAGCGGAGAGGAGGAGGAAGCTTTCTTT. It translates to CSGEEEEAFF.

CDR3 in amino acids: CASSLTGLVNQPQHF. CDR3 in DNA: TGCGCCAGCAGCTTAACAGGGTTGGTCAATCAGCCCCAGCATTTT. The rearrangement uses TRBV5-1 and TRBJ1-5, with D perhaps matching TRBD1 (6 bases). CDR3 length equals 15 residues. The V end lost 2 bases, the J end lost 3 bases, and 12 bases lay between the germline ends. From germline, CDR1 is SGHRS and CDR2 YFSETQ.

The chain joins TRBV10-3 to TRBJ2-7; D ambiguous. The CDR3 is 11 residues long. V shed 10 bases and J shed 3 bases, with 10 bases lying between them. Germline CDR1 reads ENHRY; CDR2 reads SYGVKD. This CDR3 is CATQVYYEQYF. The CDR3 coding sequence is TGTGCCACGCAGGTATACTACGAGCAGTACTTC.